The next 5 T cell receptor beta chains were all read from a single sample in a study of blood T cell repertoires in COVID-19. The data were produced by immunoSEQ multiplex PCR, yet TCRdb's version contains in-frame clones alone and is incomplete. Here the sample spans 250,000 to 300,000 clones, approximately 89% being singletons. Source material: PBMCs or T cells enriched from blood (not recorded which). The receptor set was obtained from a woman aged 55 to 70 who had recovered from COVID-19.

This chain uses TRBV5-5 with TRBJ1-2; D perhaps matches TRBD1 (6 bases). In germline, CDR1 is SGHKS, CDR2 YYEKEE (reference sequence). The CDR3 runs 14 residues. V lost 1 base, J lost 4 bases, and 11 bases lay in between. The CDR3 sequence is CASSLNRATYGYTF. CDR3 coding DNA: TGTGCCAGCAGCTTGAACAGGGCAACCTATGGCTACACCTTC.

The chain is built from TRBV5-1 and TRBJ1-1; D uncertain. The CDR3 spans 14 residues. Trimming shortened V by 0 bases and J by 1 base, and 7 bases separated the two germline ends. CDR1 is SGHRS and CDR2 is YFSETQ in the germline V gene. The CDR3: CASSLAPENTEAFF. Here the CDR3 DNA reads TGCGCCAGCAGCTTGGCCCCAGAGAACACTGAAGCTTTCTTT.

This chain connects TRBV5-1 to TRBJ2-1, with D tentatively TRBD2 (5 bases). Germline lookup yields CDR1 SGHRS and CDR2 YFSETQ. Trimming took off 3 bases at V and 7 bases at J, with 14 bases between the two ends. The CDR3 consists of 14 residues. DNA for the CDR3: TGCGCCAGCAGCTCTAGCCCCCCCCGGAATGAGCAGTTCTTC. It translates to CASSSSPPRNEQFF.

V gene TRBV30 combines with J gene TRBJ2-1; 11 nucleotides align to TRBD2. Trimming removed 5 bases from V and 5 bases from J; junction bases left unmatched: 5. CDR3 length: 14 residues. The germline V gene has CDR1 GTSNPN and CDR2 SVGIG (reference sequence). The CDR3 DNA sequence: TGTGCCTGGCTTCCGGGACTAGCGGACAATGAGCAGTTCTTC. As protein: CAWLPGLADNEQFF.

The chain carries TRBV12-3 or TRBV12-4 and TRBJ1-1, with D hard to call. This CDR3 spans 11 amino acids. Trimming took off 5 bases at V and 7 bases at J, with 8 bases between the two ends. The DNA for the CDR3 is TGTGCCAGCAGTCTTTACGGTGAAGCTTTCTTT. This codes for CASSLYGEAFF.